This TCR beta chain comes out of a study of neurological immune-mediated disorders. Study-wide results and caveats: Repertoires from 18 of 34 multiple sclerosis patients grouped phylogenetically into a related-CDR3 cluster, suggesting a possible signature.

Time point denoted: longitudinal time-point 3. In its sample, this clonotype was seen many times. Its antigen is as yet unknown. From 15-18 subjects, each sequencing run yielded over 180 million TCR-beta sequences. TCRdb re-called the 5' RACE reads through MiXCR, storing one row per CDR3 protein. The table includes approximately 85,000 distinct CDR3 sequences, approximately 4.3% detected once. Germline V gene lookup returns CDR1 MDHEN and CDR2 SYDVKM. V was pared by 4 bases and J by 3 bases, with 12 bases of the junction left unmatched. The CDR3 covers 17 residues. The clonotype was recovered from a woman between 55 and 75 years old with multiple sclerosis. The rearrangement joins TRBV28 to TRBJ1-5, with 7 bases identical to TRBD1. The sequenced material came from PBMCs. CDR3 residues: CASSSHPTGLANQPQHF. The CDR3 DNA sequence: TGTGCCAGCAGTTCCCACCCGACAGGGTTGGCCAATCAGCCCCAGCATTTT.